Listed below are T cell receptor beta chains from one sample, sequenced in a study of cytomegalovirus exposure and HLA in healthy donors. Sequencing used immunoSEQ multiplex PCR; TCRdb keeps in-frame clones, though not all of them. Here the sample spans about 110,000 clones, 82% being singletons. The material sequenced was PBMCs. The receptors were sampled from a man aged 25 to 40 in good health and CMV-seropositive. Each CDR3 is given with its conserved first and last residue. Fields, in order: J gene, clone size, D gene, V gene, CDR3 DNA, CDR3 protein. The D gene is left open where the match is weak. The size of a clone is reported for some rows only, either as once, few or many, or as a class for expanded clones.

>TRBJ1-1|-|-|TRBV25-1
TGTGCCAGCAGTCCTCGATCGGGGAACACTGAAGCTTTCTTT
CASSPRSGNTEAFF
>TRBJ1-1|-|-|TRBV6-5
TGTGCCAGCAGTCGAAGGGACACTTGGGGAGCTTTCTTT
CASSRRDTWGAFF
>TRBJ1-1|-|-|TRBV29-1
TGCAGCGTTGAAGGAACCGGGACACCGGCGCCTGAAGCTTTCTTT
CSVEGTGTPAPEAFF
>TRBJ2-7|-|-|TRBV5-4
TGTGCCAGCAGCTTGAGCGCAGGGCGCTCCTACGAGCAGTACTTC
CASSLSAGRSYEQYF
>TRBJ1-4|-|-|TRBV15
TGTGCCACCAGCAGAGAGTTGCAGGGAAATGAAAAACTGTTTTTT
CATSRELQGNEKLFF
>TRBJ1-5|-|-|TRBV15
TGTGCCACCAGCAGAGAATCAGGCCGGGGGTGGGGCAATCAGCCCCAGCATTTT
CATSRESGRGWGNQPQHF
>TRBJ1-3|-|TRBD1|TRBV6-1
TGTGCCAGCAGTGACCAGACAGGGGGGACTGGAAACACCATATATTTT
CASSDQTGGTGNTIYF
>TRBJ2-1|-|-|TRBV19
TGTGCCAGTAGTCCGACAGGAGACTCCTACAATGAGCAGTTCTTC
CASSPTGDSYNEQFF
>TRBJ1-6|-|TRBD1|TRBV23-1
TGCGCCAGCAGTCAATCCAGGGGGCCGAGCTCCTATAATTCACCCCTCCACTTT
CASSQSRGPSSYNSPLHF
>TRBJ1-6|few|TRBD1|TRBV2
TGTGCCAGCAGTCTACCAGCGCTAGCGGGACAGACGAATTCACCCCTCCACTTT
CASSLPALAGQTNSPLHF
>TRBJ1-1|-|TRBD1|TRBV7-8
TGTGCCAGCAGCTTTCCGAAGGGGGCGTTGGACACTGAAGCTTTCTTT
CASSFPKGALDTEAFF
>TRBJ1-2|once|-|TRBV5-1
TGCGCCAGCAGCTCCGGGTTTTCCTATGGCTACACCTTC
CASSSGFSYGYTF
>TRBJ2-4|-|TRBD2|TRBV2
TGTGCCAGCAGTTGGACTAGCGGGCAAGCCAAAAACATTCAGTACTTC
CASSWTSGQAKNIQYF
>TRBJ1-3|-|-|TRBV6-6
TGTGCCAGCATACCCGGGCACAGGAGCTCTGGAAACACCATATATTTT
CASIPGHRSSGNTIYF
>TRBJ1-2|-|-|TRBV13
TGTGCCAGCAGCCTTTCCCTCGGGGGGGCTAACTATGGCTACACCTTC
CASSLSLGGANYGYTF
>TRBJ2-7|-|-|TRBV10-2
TGCGCCAGCAGTGGGTCCAGACAGGCTCAATACTACGAGCAGTACTTC
CASSGSRQAQYYEQYF
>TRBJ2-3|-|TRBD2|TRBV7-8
TGTGCCAGCACCAGTCTAGGGACTAGCGGGAGGAGGGATACGCAGTATTTT
CASTSLGTSGRRDTQYF
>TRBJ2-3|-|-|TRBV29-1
TGCAGCGCCGGACCTCGAGGGTTTGCAGATACGCAGTATTTT
CSAGPRGFADTQYF
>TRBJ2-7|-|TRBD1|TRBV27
TGTGCCAGCAGTTTCGACAGGGGGCAAGAGCAGTACTTC
CASSFDRGQEQYF
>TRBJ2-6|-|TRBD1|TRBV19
TGTGCCAGCCAGGGGGTGGGAATCTCTGGGGCCAACGGCCTGACTTTC
CASQGVGISGANGLTF
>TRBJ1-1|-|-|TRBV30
TGTGCCTGGAGTGGAGCAACAGGGGAAGCTTTCTTT
CAWSGATGEAFF
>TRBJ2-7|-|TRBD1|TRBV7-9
TGTGCCAGCAGCTTTGCAGGGGGCGACTACGAGCAGTACTTC
CASSFAGGDYEQYF
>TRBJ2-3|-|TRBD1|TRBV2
TGTGCCAGCCGGGACAGGGGCACAGATACGCAGTATTTT
CASRDRGTDTQYF
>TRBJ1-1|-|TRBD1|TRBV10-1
TGCGCCAGCTCACCCGGGACAGCCTTCTCCGCGGGCACTGAAGCTTTCTTT
CASSPGTAFSAGTEAFF
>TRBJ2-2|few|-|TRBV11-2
TGTGCCAGCAGCTCGGCAGGTAGCACCGGGGAGCTGTTTTTT
CASSSAGSTGELFF
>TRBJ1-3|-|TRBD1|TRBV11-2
TGTGCCAGCAGCTTAGGCGACAGGGCAAGCTCTGGAAACACCATATATTTT
CASSLGDRASSGNTIYF
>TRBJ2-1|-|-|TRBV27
TGTGCCAGCAGTCGGCAACAGGAGCGTGAGCAGTTCTTC
CASSRQQEREQFF
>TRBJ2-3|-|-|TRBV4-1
TGCGCCAGCAGCCAAACTAAAATGGCGGGCACAGATACGCAGTATTTT
CASSQTKMAGTDTQYF